These 9 T cell receptor beta chains originate from one sample sequenced in a study of blood T cell repertoires in COVID-19. The data were produced by immunoSEQ multiplex PCR, yet TCRdb's version contains in-frame clones alone and is incomplete. The table shows 400,000 or so clones, with 75% to 90% occurring only once. The sample was PBMCs or T cells enriched from blood (not recorded which). The receptors shown here come from a man aged 25 to 40 who had recovered from COVID-19.

This clone was seen just once. This chain joins TRBV29-1 and TRBJ2-7; 7 bases match TRBD2. Germline V gene data show CDR1 as SQVTM and CDR2 as ANQGSEA. Trimming removed 6 bases from V and 3 bases from J; junction bases left unmatched: 17. The CDR3 is 16 amino acids. The CDR3 region is CSVGKDRLASGYEQYF. In DNA form, the CDR3 reads TGCAGCGTCGGCAAAGATCGACTAGCTTCAGGCTACGAGCAGTACTTC.

The chain combines TRBV27 with TRBJ2-7; 8 positions agree with TRBD2. The CDR3 spans 17 residues. Losses at the gene ends were 5 bases for V and 2 bases for J; bases not matched to a gene: 14. The germline V gene has CDR1 MNHEY and CDR2 SMNVEV (reference sequence). DNA of the CDR3: TGTGCCAGCAGTAGAAGCGGGAGTCCTATAAGTCCCTACGAGCAGTACTTC. Its translation: CASSRSGSPISPYEQYF.

V usage is TRBV6-2 or TRBV6-3 and J usage is TRBJ2-3; possibly TRBD2 for D (6 bases). CDR1 MNHEY and CDR2 SVGEGT come from the germline V gene. The CDR3 spans 14 residues. V lost 3 bases and J lost 3, with 10 bases in between. CDR3 sequence: CASSYDGRTDTQYF. DNA of the CDR3: TGTGCCAGCAGTTATGACGGGAGAACAGATACGCAGTATTTT.

The chain uses TRBV15 and TRBJ1-6, with 7 nucleotides matching TRBD1. Germline values: CDR1 LNHNV, CDR2 YYDKDF (reference sequence). The CDR3 runs to 15 residues. Unmatched junction bases numbered 5, after V lost 0 bases and J lost 9 bases. The CDR3, as DNA: TGTGCCACCAGCAGAGATGAGGGGGCGAGTTCACCCCTCCACTTT. This translates into CATSRDEGASSPLHF.

The chain is built from TRBV7-2 and TRBJ2-2; no reliable D call. Between the trimmed V and J ends, which lost 4 bases and 6 bases, there was a span of 15 bases. This CDR3 is 15 amino acids long. Germline V gene sequence: CDR1 SGHTA, CDR2 FQGNSA. The CDR3 DNA is TGTGCCAGCAGCTCCACTCTCTCCCCCCCCGGGGAGCTGTTTTTT. Protein: CASSSTLSPPGELFF.

The chain has TRBV5-1 and TRBJ1-1; TRBD1 might be the D (6 bases). Trimming removed 5 bases at V and 2 bases at J, with 10 bases between. The CDR3 contains 13 residues. In germline, CDR1 is SGHRS, CDR2 YFSETQ. CDR3 sequence reads: CASSGQLNTEAFF. The CDR3 nucleotides are TGCGCCAGCAGTGGACAGCTTAACACTGAAGCTTTCTTT.

The chain recombines TRBV28 with TRBJ2-1; perhaps TRBD2 as D (6 bases). Trimming removed 2 bases at V and 10 bases at J, with 15 bases between. The CDR3 spans 14 residues. CDR1 and CDR2 from the germline V gene are MDHEN and SYDVKM. CDR3 in DNA: TGTGCCAGCAGTTTAGCGGGGCCCATTATAGAGCAGTTCTTC. It is translated as CASSLAGPIIEQFF. Drawing the rest from reference TRBV28 and TRBJ2-1, the complete variable domain is DVKVTQSSRYLVKRTGEKVFLECVQDMDHENMFWYRQDPGLGLRLIYFSYDVKMKEKGDIPEGYSVSREKKERFSLILESASTNQTSMYLCASSLAGPIIEQFFGPGTRLTVL.

This rearrangement joins TRBV11-1 to TRBJ2-5, with TRBD1 as a possible D gene (6 bases). The CDR3 spans 14 residues. Between the trimmed V and J ends, which lost 3 bases and 5 bases, there was a span of 13 bases. Germline-derived CDR1 and CDR2 are SGHAT and FQDESV (reference sequence). The CDR3 nucleotides are TGTGCCAGCAGCTTGCACCCTGGGGGCGAGACCCAGTACTTC. Translating gives CASSLHPGGETQYF.

J is TRBJ2-7 and V is TRBV12-3 or TRBV12-4; D is possibly TRBD1 (6 bases). Trimming pared 7 bases from V and 3 bases from J, leaving 13 bases between. This CDR3 is built from 13 residues. For the CDR3, the DNA is TGTGCCAGCACTTGGGGGCCGTACTACGAGCAGTACTTC. The encoded protein is CASTWGPYYEQYF.